These T cell receptor beta chains were read from a single sample in a study of blood T cell repertoires in COVID-19. Profiled with immunoSEQ multiplex PCR; TCRdb holds only in-frame clones, not every one. Of some 310,000 clones in the sample, 85% to 90% were seen once. The sample comprised peripheral blood. The receptors stem from a woman aged 35 to 49 with COVID-19, enrolled during active disease. CDR3s include the opening cysteine and the closing phenylalanine or tryptophan. The D gene is left open where the match is weak. For some rows the clone size is stated as once, few or many, or as a class when expanded; others skip it.

D,J,V,size,CDR3,DNA
TRBD2,TRBJ2-1,TRBV30,-,CAWSEGGRDINEQFF,TGTGCCTGGAGTGAGGGCGGGAGAGACATCAATGAGCAGTTCTTC
-,TRBJ1-2,TRBV6-5,-,CASSLGPGQDYGYTF,TGTGCCAGCAGTCTTGGTCCTGGCCAAGACTATGGCTACACCTTC
TRBD1,TRBJ1-2,TRBV19,-,CASSIRQGALTGGYTF,TGTGCCAGTAGTATCCGCCAGGGGGCCCTGACGGGTGGCTACACCTTC
-,TRBJ1-5,TRBV5-4,few,CASSYQGSNQPQHF,TGTGCCAGCAGCTATCAGGGGAGCAATCAGCCCCAGCATTTT
-,TRBJ2-3,TRBV7-3,-,CASSPGPRAPTDTQYF,TGTGCCAGCAGCCCCGGGCCCAGGGCACCCACAGATACGCAGTATTTT
TRBD1,TRBJ2-3,TRBV28,-,CASSLITGEKKQYF,TGTGCCAGCAGTTTAATAACAGGGGAAAAAAAGCAGTATTTT
-,TRBJ2-5,TRBV27,-,CASSLSAAAPYQETQYF,TGTGCCAGCAGTTTATCGGCCGCTGCCCCGTACCAAGAGACCCAGTACTTC
TRBD1,TRBJ1-2,TRBV19,few,CASRDRGNYGYTF,TGTGCCAGCCGGGACAGGGGGAACTATGGCTACACCTTC
-,TRBJ1-3,TRBV30,once,CAWGRVAVNTIYF,TGTGCCTGGGGGCGGGTAGCAGTAAACACCATATATTTT
-,TRBJ2-3,TRBV27,-,CASRGLGRSDTQYF,TGTGCCAGCCGTGGGCTGGGGAGGTCAGATACGCAGTATTTT
-,TRBJ2-3,TRBV3-1/TRBV3-2,-,CASSLATDTQYF,TGTGCCTCATCCTTGGCAACAGATACGCAGTATTTT
TRBD2,TRBJ2-5,TRBV5-4,-,CASTFMSGGSQETQYF,TGTGCCAGCACCTTCATGAGCGGGGGGAGTCAAGAGACCCAGTACTTC
-,TRBJ1-6,TRBV7-7,few,CASSQAWQGGSPLHF,TGTGCTAGCAGCCAAGCGTGGCAGGGAGGTTCACCCCTCCACTTT
TRBD2,TRBJ2-7,TRBV19,-,CASGGGPSYEQYF,TGTGCTTCGGGGGGGGGCCCTTCCTACGAGCAGTACTTC
TRBD2,TRBJ2-1,TRBV7-9,-,CASSFMASGSLRHEQFF,TGTGCCAGCAGCTTTATGGCTAGCGGGAGTCTAAGGCATGAGCAGTTCTTC
TRBD1,TRBJ1-2,TRBV7-9,once,CASSLGQGGINYGYTF,TGTGCCAGCAGCCTCGGACAGGGAGGGATTAACTATGGCTACACCTTC
-,TRBJ1-4,TRBV27,-,CASSATGVFEKLFF,TGTGCCAGCAGTGCCACGGGGGTATTTGAAAAACTGTTTTTT
-,TRBJ1-1,TRBV6-5,-,CASNRQRSEAFF,TGTGCCAGCAACCGACAGAGGTCGGAAGCTTTCTTT
-,TRBJ2-7,TRBV6-5,-,CASSYEGVRTYEQYF,TGTGCCAGCAGTTACGAGGGTGTCCGTACGTACGAGCAGTACTTC
-,TRBJ1-2,TRBV28,-,CASSLSPGAGYGYTF,TGTGCCAGCAGTTTAAGCCCAGGGGCGGGCTATGGCTACACCTTC
-,TRBJ2-3,TRBV10-3,-,CAIRVQGGTDTQYF,TGTGCCATCAGGGTCCAGGGTGGCACAGATACGCAGTATTTT
-,TRBJ2-5,TRBV5-6,-,CASSLYSQETQYF,TGTGCCAGCAGCTTGTACAGCCAAGAGACCCAGTACTTC
TRBD2,TRBJ2-1,TRBV10-3,-,CAITHGLAGGYNEQFF,TGTGCCATCACCCATGGACTAGCGGGGGGTTACAATGAGCAGTTCTTC
TRBD1,TRBJ1-6,TRBV27,-,CASSLGQTYNSPLHF,TGTGCCAGCAGTTTGGGACAGACCTATAATTCACCCCTCCACTTT
-,TRBJ2-5,TRBV7-6,-,CASSPRRERPPGGETQYF,TGTGCCAGCAGCCCCAGAAGGGAGAGACCCCCTGGCGGGGAGACCCAGTACTTC
-,TRBJ2-5,TRBV5-1,once,CASSLATGPETQYF,TGCGCCAGCAGCTTGGCAACAGGCCCAGAGACCCAGTACTTC
-,TRBJ1-3,TRBV5-1,-,CASSLESASGNTIYF,TGCGCCAGCAGCTTAGAGAGTGCCTCTGGAAACACCATATATTTT
-,TRBJ1-4,TRBV29-1,-,CSVDIQANEKLFF,TGCAGCGTTGATATCCAGGCCAATGAAAAACTGTTTTTT
-,TRBJ2-4,TRBV7-2,-,CASSQNRARDIQYF,TGTGCCAGCAGCCAAAACAGGGCCAGGGACATTCAGTACTTC
-,TRBJ2-3,TRBV10-3,-,CASQGGRGTDTQYF,TGTGCCTCTCAAGGGGGAAGGGGCACAGATACGCAGTATTTT
-,TRBJ1-2,TRBV6-5,-,CASRMDKSYGYTF,TGTGCCAGCAGGATGGACAAGTCCTATGGCTACACCTTC
-,TRBJ2-3,TRBV18,-,CASSPRGTDSTDTQYF,TGTGCCAGCTCACCAAGAGGAACCGACAGCACAGATACGCAGTATTTT
TRBD2,TRBJ2-1,TRBV19,-,CATRLAGGGEQFF,TGTGCCACCAGACTAGCGGGAGGGGGCGAGCAGTTCTTC
-,TRBJ1-5,TRBV6-6,-,CASSYWENQPQHF,TGTGCCAGCAGTTATTGGGAGAATCAGCCCCAGCATTTT
-,TRBJ1-5,TRBV7-9,-,CASSSDSANSNQPQHF,TGTGCCAGCAGCTCCGACAGCGCTAATAGCAATCAGCCCCAGCATTTT
-,TRBJ1-1,TRBV7-9,-,CASSLEVEAEAFF,TGTGCCAGCAGCTTAGAGGTTGAGGCTGAAGCTTTCTTT
-,TRBJ2-1,TRBV19,-,CASTPGTSYNEQFF,TGTGCCAGTACCCCAGGTACGTCCTACAATGAGCAGTTCTTC
TRBD1,TRBJ2-2,TRBV2,-,CASSEAGGDTGELFF,TGTGCCAGCAGTGAGGCAGGGGGCGACACCGGGGAGCTGTTTTTT
TRBD1,TRBJ1-1,TRBV5-8,-,CASSLDRGRGDTEAFF,TGTGCCAGCAGCTTGGACAGGGGGCGCGGGGACACTGAAGCTTTCTTT
TRBD1,TRBJ1-1,TRBV19,-,CASSLTGGGLPGTEAFF,TGTGCCAGTAGCCTGACAGGGGGGGGCCTTCCGGGCACTGAAGCTTTCTTT
TRBD1,TRBJ1-4,TRBV28,-,CASQGAQGEKLFF,TGTGCCAGTCAGGGGGCACAGGGTGAAAAACTGTTTTTT
-,TRBJ1-1,TRBV6-6,once,CASSRAQAFTEAFF,TGTGCCAGCAGCAGGGCGCAGGCCTTCACTGAAGCTTTCTTT
-,TRBJ2-7,TRBV6-2/TRBV6-3,once,CASSYSTPGGSYEQYF,TGTGCCAGCAGTTACTCGACCCCAGGGGGGAGCTACGAGCAGTACTTC
TRBD2,TRBJ2-1,TRBV5-1,-,CASSSTSGQPYNEQFF,TGCGCCAGCAGCTCGACTAGCGGCCAGCCCTACAATGAGCAGTTCTTC
-,TRBJ2-7,TRBV5-4,-,CASSTRDGSSYEQYF,TGTGCCAGCAGCACGCGGGACGGTTCCTCCTACGAGCAGTACTTC
-,TRBJ1-4,TRBV5-4,-,CASSLVSNEKLFF,TGTGCCAGCAGCTTGGTATCCAATGAAAAACTGTTTTTT
-,TRBJ1-2,TRBV6-5,-,CASSYSTRRHYGYTF,TGTGCCAGCAGTTACTCGACAAGAAGGCACTATGGCTACACCTTC
-,TRBJ2-2,TRBV19,-,CASSIRQVLVKTGELFF,TGTGCCAGTAGTATACGACAGGTATTAGTGAAAACCGGGGAGCTGTTTTTT
TRBD2,TRBJ2-5,TRBV18,-,CASSRLAGGRETQYF,TGTGCCAGCTCACGACTAGCGGGGGGTAGAGAGACCCAGTACTTC
-,TRBJ2-2,TRBV5-1,-,CASSSGEHTGELFF,TGCGCCAGCAGCTCGGGAGAGCACACCGGGGAGCTGTTTTTT